The rows below give T cell receptor beta chains drawn from one sample of a study of cytomegalovirus exposure and HLA in healthy donors. Sequencing used immunoSEQ multiplex PCR; TCRdb keeps in-frame clones, though not all of them. Among some 130,000 clones listed, 75% to 85% were seen once. What was sequenced was PBMCs. The receptor source for this set is a woman aged 40 to 55 in good health and CMV-seronegative. Both conserved end residues are part of each CDR3. Each record gives: clone size, J gene, D gene, CDR3 length, V gene, CDR3 protein, CDR3 DNA. The D gene is left open where the match is weak. A row's size may be missing; if present it is once, few, many or a size class.

.,TRBJ2-5,.,11,TRBV29-1,CSVVQGETQYF,TGCAGCGTTGTACAGGGAGAGACCCAGTACTTC
.,TRBJ1-5,.,14,TRBV19,CASSSGFPNQPQHF,TGTGCCAGTAGTTCAGGGTTCCCCAATCAGCCCCAGCATTTT
.,TRBJ1-2,.,12,TRBV2,CASSEQDYGYTF,TGTGCCAGCAGTGAACAGGACTATGGCTACACCTTC
.,TRBJ2-7,TRBD1,14,TRBV6-6,CASSSGTGVYEQYF,TGTGCCAGCAGTTCCGGGACAGGGGTTTACGAGCAGTACTTC
.,TRBJ1-5,.,13,TRBV7-6,CASSLTVNQPQHF,TGTGCCAGCAGCTTGACAGTCAATCAGCCCCAGCATTTT
.,TRBJ1-4,TRBD1,15,TRBV25-1,CASSEDRAENEKLFF,TGTGCCAGCAGTGAGGACAGGGCGGAAAATGAAAAACTGTTTTTT
.,TRBJ2-6,TRBD1,16,TRBV5-1,CASSYGQGSGANVLTF,TGCGCCAGCAGCTACGGACAGGGGTCCGGGGCCAACGTCCTGACTTTC
.,TRBJ2-6,TRBD1,17,TRBV27,CASSPGQGPSGANVLTF,TGTGCCAGCAGTCCGGGACAGGGGCCTTCTGGGGCCAACGTCCTGACTTTC
.,TRBJ1-5,.,14,TRBV18,CASSLGVQNQPQHF,TGTGCCAGCTCACTAGGGGTACAGAATCAGCCCCAGCATTTT
.,TRBJ2-7,.,14,TRBV5-4,CASSGRGAGHEQYF,TGTGCCAGCAGCGGGAGGGGGGCCGGCCACGAGCAGTACTTC
.,TRBJ2-5,TRBD2,15,TRBV6-5,CASRIERGSGKTQYF,TGTGCCAGCAGAATCGAGCGGGGAAGTGGCAAGACCCAGTACTTC
once,TRBJ2-7,.,14,TRBV6-6,CASSYSGSPYEQYF,TGTGCCAGCAGTTACTCAGGGAGTCCCTACGAGCAGTACTTC
.,TRBJ1-2,.,12,TRBV29-1,CSVEDRREGYTF,TGCAGCGTTGAAGACAGGCGGGAGGGCTACACCTTC
.,TRBJ1-1,.,13,TRBV30,CAWSLVENTEAFF,TGTGCCTGGAGTCTAGTGGAGAACACTGAAGCTTTCTTT
.,TRBJ2-7,.,14,TRBV5-6,CASSLGTAIYEQYF,TGTGCCAGCAGCTTGGGGACAGCAATCTACGAGCAGTACTTC
.,TRBJ1-3,.,16,TRBV5-1,CASSRSWGDSGNTIYF,TGCGCCAGCAGCCGTAGTTGGGGGGACTCTGGAAACACCATATATTTT
few,TRBJ2-3,TRBD2,16,TRBV9,CASSVGTSGDADTQYF,TGTGCCAGCAGCGTTGGGACTAGCGGGGACGCAGATACGCAGTATTTT
.,TRBJ2-3,TRBD2,15,TRBV4-2,CASSQPAGGTDTQYF,TGTGCCAGCAGCCAGCCCGCGGGGGGTACAGATACGCAGTATTTT
few,TRBJ1-2,TRBD1,14,TRBV2,CASSGQGTNYGYTF,TGTGCCAGCAGCGGACAGGGCACTAACTATGGCTACACCTTC
.,TRBJ2-2,.,18,TRBV7-6,CASSLGVRRGRNTGELFF,TGTGCCAGCAGCTTAGGGGTTCGGCGGGGAAGAAACACCGGGGAGCTGTTTTTT
.,TRBJ2-3,.,16,TRBV5-1,CASSLEGAGITDTQYF,TGCGCCAGCAGCTTGGAAGGTGCGGGGATCACAGATACGCAGTATTTT
.,TRBJ1-3,.,14,TRBV25-1,CASMSGGSGNTIYF,TGTGCCAGCATGTCGGGGGGCTCTGGAAACACCATATATTTT
.,TRBJ1-5,.,12,TRBV18,CASSTRDQPQHF,TGTGCCAGCTCAACCCGGGATCAGCCCCAGCATTTT
few,TRBJ1-4,.,13,TRBV4-1,CASSQTGVGKLFF,TGCGCCAGCAGCCAAACAGGAGTTGGAAAACTGTTTTTT
few,TRBJ1-6,TRBD1,16,TRBV6-1,CASSGPQGADNSPLHF,TGTGCCAGCAGTGGACCGCAGGGGGCTGATAATTCACCCCTCCACTTT
.,TRBJ1-2,.,14,TRBV7-9,CASSWASFNYGYTF,TGTGCCAGCAGCTGGGCCTCGTTCAACTATGGCTACACCTTC
few,TRBJ1-6,.,15,TRBV4-1,CASSQVRLDGAPLHF,TGCGCCAGCAGCCAGGTGAGACTGGACGGGGCACCCCTCCACTTT
.,TRBJ1-1,TRBD1,13,TRBV30,CAFCGQANTEAFF,TGTGCCTTCTGCGGACAGGCTAACACTGAAGCTTTCTTT
.,TRBJ2-7,.,12,TRBV13,CASSPDRYEQYF,TGTGCCAGCAGCCCTGACAGATACGAGCAGTACTTC
once,TRBJ2-3,TRBD2,17,TRBV5-1,CASSLAGLAGGADTQYF,TGCGCCAGCAGCTTGGCAGGGCTAGCGGGTGGCGCAGATACGCAGTATTTT
.,TRBJ2-3,TRBD2,16,TRBV5-4,CASSQGLAGVVDTQYF,TGTGCCAGCAGTCAGGGACTAGCGGGGGTTGTAGATACGCAGTATTTT
few,TRBJ1-1,.,11,TRBV28,CASTLNTEAFF,TGTGCCAGCACTTTGAACACTGAAGCTTTCTTT
.,TRBJ1-4,.,14,TRBV9,CASSVAPAGGELFF,TGTGCCAGCAGCGTAGCCCCAGCGGGTGGTGAACTGTTTTTT
.,TRBJ2-7,TRBD1,15,TRBV18,CASSPAGTGGYEQYF,TGTGCCAGCTCACCTGCCGGGACAGGGGGTTACGAGCAGTACTTC
.,TRBJ2-5,.,14,TRBV6-6,CASRRDGGQETQYF,TGTGCCAGCAGACGGGACGGGGGCCAAGAGACCCAGTACTTC
.,TRBJ2-7,TRBD2,14,TRBV10-3,CATSSGTRGNEQYF,TGTGCCACAAGTTCCGGGACTAGGGGGAACGAGCAGTACTTC
.,TRBJ1-1,.,13,TRBV7-2,CASSFSYGGEAFF,TGTGCCAGCAGCTTTAGTTACGGGGGAGAAGCTTTCTTT
.,TRBJ2-7,.,13,TRBV19,CASSMSVRYEQYF,TGTGCCAGTAGTATGTCCGTTCGGTACGAGCAGTACTTC
once,TRBJ2-1,.,14,TRBV5-1,CASSSWDLPSEQFF,TGCGCCAGCAGCTCCTGGGACTTGCCTTCGGAGCAGTTCTTC
once,TRBJ1-2,.,15,TRBV6-1,CASRETSGANYGYTF,TGTGCCAGCAGGGAAACCTCGGGGGCTAACTATGGCTACACCTTC